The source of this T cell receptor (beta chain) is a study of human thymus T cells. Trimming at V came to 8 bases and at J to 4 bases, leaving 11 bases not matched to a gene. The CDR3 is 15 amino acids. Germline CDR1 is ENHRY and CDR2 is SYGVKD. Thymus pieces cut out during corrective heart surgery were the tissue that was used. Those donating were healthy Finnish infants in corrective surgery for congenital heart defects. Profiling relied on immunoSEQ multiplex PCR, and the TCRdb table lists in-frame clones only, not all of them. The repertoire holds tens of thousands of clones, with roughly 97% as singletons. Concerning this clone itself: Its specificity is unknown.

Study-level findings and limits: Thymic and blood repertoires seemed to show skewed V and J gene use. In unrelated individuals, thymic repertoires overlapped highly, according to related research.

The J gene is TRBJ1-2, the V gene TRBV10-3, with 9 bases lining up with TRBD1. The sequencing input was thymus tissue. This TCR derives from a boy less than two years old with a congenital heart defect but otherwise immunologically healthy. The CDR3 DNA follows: TGTGCCATCCGGGACAGGGCAATACTGTTCTATGGCTACACCTTC. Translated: CAIRDRAILFYGYTF.